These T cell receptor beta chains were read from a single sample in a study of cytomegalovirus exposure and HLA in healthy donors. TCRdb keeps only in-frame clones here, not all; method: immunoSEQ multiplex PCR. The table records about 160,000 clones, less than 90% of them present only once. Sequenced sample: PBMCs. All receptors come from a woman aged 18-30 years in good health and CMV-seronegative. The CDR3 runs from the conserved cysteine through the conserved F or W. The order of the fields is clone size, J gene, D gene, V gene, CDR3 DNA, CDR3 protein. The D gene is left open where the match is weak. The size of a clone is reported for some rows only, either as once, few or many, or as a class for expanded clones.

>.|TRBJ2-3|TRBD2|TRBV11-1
TGTGCCAGCAGCTTTCGGGCGGGGGGCGCAGATACGCAGTATTTT
CASSFRAGGADTQYF
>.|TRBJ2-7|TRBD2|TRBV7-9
TGTGCCAGCAGCTTAGCTCTGGCGGGAGTGGGCGAGCAGTACTTC
CASSLALAGVGEQYF
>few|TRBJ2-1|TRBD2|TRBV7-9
TGTGCCAGCAGCTTATTAGCGGGAGGCGTTGAGCAGTTCTTC
CASSLLAGGVEQFF
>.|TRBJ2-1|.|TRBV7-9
TGTGCCAGCACTCCGTCGACTATCTCCTACAATGAGCAGTTCTTC
CASTPSTISYNEQFF
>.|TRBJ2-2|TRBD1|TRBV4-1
TGCGCCAGCAGCCAAGCCCTCAGGACAGGTCGAGGGGAGCTGTTTTTT
CASSQALRTGRGELFF
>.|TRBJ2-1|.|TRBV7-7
TGTGCCAGCAGCTTGAGGGACTCCCGGGAGTACAATGAGCAGTTCTTC
CASSLRDSREYNEQFF
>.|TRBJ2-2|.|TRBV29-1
TGCAGCGCTGGTCGGGGGACCACCGGGGAGCTGTTTTTT
CSAGRGTTGELFF
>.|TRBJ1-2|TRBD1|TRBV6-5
TGTGCCAGCAGTTGGGGACAGGCGAACTATGGCTACACCTTC
CASSWGQANYGYTF
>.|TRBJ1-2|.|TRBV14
TGTGCCAGCAGCCAATCAGGGGTCCATGGCTACACCTTC
CASSQSGVHGYTF
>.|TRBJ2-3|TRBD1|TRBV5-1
TGCGCCAGCAGCTCAACCGGGACAGGGAATACGCAGTATTTT
CASSSTGTGNTQYF
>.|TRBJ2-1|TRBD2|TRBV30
TGTGCCTTTTCCAAGGGACTAGCGGGTTACAATGAGCAGTTCTTC
CAFSKGLAGYNEQFF
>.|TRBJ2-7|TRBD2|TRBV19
TGTGCCAGTAGTATACGACTAGCGGGAGTTGGAGGGGAGCAGTACTTC
CASSIRLAGVGGEQYF
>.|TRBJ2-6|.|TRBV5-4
TGTGCCAGCAGCCTTGGGGGCGGTGGGGCCAACGTCCTGACTTTC
CASSLGGGGANVLTF
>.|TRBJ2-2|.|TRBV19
TGTGCCAGTAGTGAAAGACAGTTAACCGGGGAGCTGTTTTTT
CASSERQLTGELFF
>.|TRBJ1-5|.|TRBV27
TGTGCCAGCAGTTTATCGTGGCCAGGTAGTCAGCCCCAGCATTTT
CASSLSWPGSQPQHF
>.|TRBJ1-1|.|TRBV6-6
TGTGCCAGCAGTCCCAGGGGCATGAACACTGAAGCTTTCTTT
CASSPRGMNTEAFF
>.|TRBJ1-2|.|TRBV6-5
TGTGCCACCGGGTCGGCGGTTAAGGGCTACACCTTC
CATGSAVKGYTF
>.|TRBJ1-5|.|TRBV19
TGTGCCAGTAGTTACGACAGCAGTTATAGCAATCAGCCCCAGCATTTT
CASSYDSSYSNQPQHF
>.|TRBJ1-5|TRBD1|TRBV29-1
TGCAGCTCACCTCATTGGGACAGGGGGGATCAGCCCCAGCATTTT
CSSPHWDRGDQPQHF
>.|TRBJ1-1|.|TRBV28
TGTGCCAGCAGTCCCCCCACCGCAGGGCGGGCTTTCTTT
CASSPPTAGRAFF
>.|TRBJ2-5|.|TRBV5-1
TGCGCCAGCAGCTTCCAGGAGACCCAGTACTTC
CASSFQETQYF
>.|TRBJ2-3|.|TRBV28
TGTGCCAGCAGTTTGGCGATTAGGACTGCGCCCTATAGCACAGATACGCAGTATTTT
CASSLAIRTAPYSTDTQYF
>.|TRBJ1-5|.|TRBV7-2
TGTGCCAGCAGCTGGGCACCCACAGGGTCCGACCAGCCCCAGCATTTT
CASSWAPTGSDQPQHF
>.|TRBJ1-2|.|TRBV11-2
TGTGCCAGCAGCCCTGGGGGGGGCAGTGGCTACACCTTC
CASSPGGGSGYTF
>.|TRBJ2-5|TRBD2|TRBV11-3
TGTGCCAGCAGCTCGCGGACTAGCGGCGGGGGAGAGACCCAGTACTTC
CASSSRTSGGGETQYF
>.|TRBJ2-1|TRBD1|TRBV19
TGTGCCAGTAGTCGGGGGACAGGTGTGGGGAATGAGCAGTTCTTC
CASSRGTGVGNEQFF
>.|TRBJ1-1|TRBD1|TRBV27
TGTGCCAGCAGTTCGCGTGGGACAGGGGGCCCCCTGGAAGCTTTCTTT
CASSSRGTGGPLEAFF
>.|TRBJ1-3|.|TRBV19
TGTGCCAGTAGTATTCAGTACAGCCTCTATGGAAACACCATATATTTT
CASSIQYSLYGNTIYF
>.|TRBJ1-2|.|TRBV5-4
TGTGCCAGCAGCTTGGACCACGGGAAATACACCTTC
CASSLDHGKYTF
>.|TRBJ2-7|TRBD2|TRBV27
TGTGCCAGCAGTCCCCGGCTAGCGGGGAGTGAGCAGTACTTC
CASSPRLAGSEQYF
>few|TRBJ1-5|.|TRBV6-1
TGTGCCGCCAGAAATGAGAACTATAGCAATCAGCCCCAGCATTTT
CAARNENYSNQPQHF
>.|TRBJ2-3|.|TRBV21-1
TGTGCCAGCAGCACCAAATTGGGACTAGTTGGAGGCACAGATACGCAGTATTTT
CASSTKLGLVGGTDTQYF
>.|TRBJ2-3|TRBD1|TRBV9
TGTGCCAGCACCGTACAGGGGGTTGGGATAGATACGCAGTATTTT
CASTVQGVGIDTQYF
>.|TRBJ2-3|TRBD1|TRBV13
TGTGCCAGCAGCTTATCGGGACAGGTTTGGAAAGATACGCAGTATTTT
CASSLSGQVWKDTQYF
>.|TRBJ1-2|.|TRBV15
TGTGCCACCAGCAGAGTGGGGGGGTTTGGCTACACCTTC
CATSRVGGFGYTF
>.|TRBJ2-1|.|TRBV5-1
TGCGCCAGCAGCTTAGGACAGTCCGATGAGCAGTTCTTC
CASSLGQSDEQFF
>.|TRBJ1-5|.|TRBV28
TGTGCCAGCAGTTTTGAGGGAGCCTACAATCAGCCCCAGCATTTT
CASSFEGAYNQPQHF
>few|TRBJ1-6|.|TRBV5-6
TGTGCCAGCAGCTCTGGGTCTAGGAATTCACCCCTCCACTTT
CASSSGSRNSPLHF
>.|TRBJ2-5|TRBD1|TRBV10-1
TGCGCCAGCAGTGGGCGATTCGGGACAGGGGGCCTAGAGACCCAGTACTTC
CASSGRFGTGGLETQYF
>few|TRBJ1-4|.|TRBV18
TGTGCCAGCTCACCCGAGCTTAATAATGAAAAACTGTTTTTT
CASSPELNNEKLFF
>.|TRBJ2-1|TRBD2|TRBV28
TGTGCCAACATTGCAGGCGGGGGGACGCGATACAATGAGCAGTTCTTC
CANIAGGGTRYNEQFF
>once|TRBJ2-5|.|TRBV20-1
TGCAGTGCTGACACCCAAGAGACCCAGTACTTC
CSADTQETQYF
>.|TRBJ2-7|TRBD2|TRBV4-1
TGCGCCAGCTCCCTTTCGGCTAGCGGGAGTTTCAACGAGCAGTACTTC
CASSLSASGSFNEQYF
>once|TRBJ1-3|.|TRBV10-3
TGTGCCATCAGTGAGTCGGGGGGCTCTGGAAACACCATATATTTT
CAISESGGSGNTIYF
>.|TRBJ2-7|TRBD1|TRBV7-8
TGTGCCAGCAGCTTTTGGACAGGGCCCTACGAGCAGTACTTC
CASSFWTGPYEQYF
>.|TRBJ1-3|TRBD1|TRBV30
TGTGCCTGGACAGCAGACAGGGGGAGAAACACCATATATTTT
CAWTADRGRNTIYF
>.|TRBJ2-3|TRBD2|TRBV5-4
TGTGCCAGCAGCTTAGCGGGAGCGGAGTCGGTAGATACGCAGTATTTT
CASSLAGAESVDTQYF
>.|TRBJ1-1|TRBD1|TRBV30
TGTGCCTGGAGCCTTGGGACAGGGCGTTGGTCAGCGTTTGAAGCTTTCTTT
CAWSLGTGRWSAFEAFF
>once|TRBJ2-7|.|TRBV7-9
TGTGCCAGCAGCCCCTCCCCCTCTTACGAGCAGTACTTC
CASSPSPSYEQYF
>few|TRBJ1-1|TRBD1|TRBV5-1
TGCGCCAGCAGCTTGGGGACAGGGGTCGAAGCTTTCTTT
CASSLGTGVEAFF
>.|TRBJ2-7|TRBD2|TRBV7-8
TGTGCCAGCAGCTTAGGGCTAGCGGGGCGCTACGAGCAGTACTTC
CASSLGLAGRYEQYF
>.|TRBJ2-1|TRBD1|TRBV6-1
TGTGCCAGCACTAAACTTCGGGGACAGGACGAGTTCTTC
CASTKLRGQDEFF
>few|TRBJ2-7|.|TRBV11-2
TGTGCCAGCAGCTTAGAATTCGGGTACGAGCAGTACTTC
CASSLEFGYEQYF
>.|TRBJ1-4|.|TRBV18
TGTGCCAGCTCTCCACAGCCAAGTGAAAAACTGTTTTTT
CASSPQPSEKLFF
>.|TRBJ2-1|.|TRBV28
TGTGCCAGCTCCCAGCAGGGGGGTATGTATGAGCAGTTCTTC
CASSQQGGMYEQFF